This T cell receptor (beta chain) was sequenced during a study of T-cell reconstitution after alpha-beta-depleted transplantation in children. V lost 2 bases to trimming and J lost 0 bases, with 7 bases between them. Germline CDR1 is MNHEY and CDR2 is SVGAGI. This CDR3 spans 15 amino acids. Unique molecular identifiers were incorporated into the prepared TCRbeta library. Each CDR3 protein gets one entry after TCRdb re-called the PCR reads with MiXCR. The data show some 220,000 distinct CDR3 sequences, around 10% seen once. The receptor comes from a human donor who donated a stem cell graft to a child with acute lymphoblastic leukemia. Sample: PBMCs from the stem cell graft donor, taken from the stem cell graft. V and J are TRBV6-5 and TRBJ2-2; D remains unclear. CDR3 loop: CASSYRVANTGELFF. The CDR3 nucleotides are TGTGCCAGCAGTTACCGGGTAGCGAACACCGGGGAGCTGTTTTTT.